This T cell receptor (beta chain) originates from a study of blood T cell repertoires in COVID-19. Across the whole study: Samples representing acute and convalescent COVID-19 were sourced from the United States, Italy and Spain.

This CDR3 region has 14 residues. The ends were cut back, 5 bases at V and 5 bases at J, with 17 bases in the middle. Germline CDR1 and CDR2: SGHRS and YFSETQ. In the authors' methods: It was from reference gene primer amplification that nucleated cell counts were estimated. Assay: immunoSEQ multiplex PCR; the TCRdb copy retains only in-frame clones and omits some. Clonal size and the V and J genes are those of that table, whereas D and trimming came from the DNA. The data show roughly 120,000 clones, roughly four fifths seen once. The sequence derives from a man older than 75 with COVID-19, enrolled during active disease. Sequencing was done on a sample of peripheral blood. V is TRBV5-1 and J is TRBJ2-7; D perhaps matches TRBD2 (5 bases). The CDR3 DNA is TGCGCCAGCAGTAGAAGCGGTAGCCCCAACGAGCAGTACTTC. This gives the protein CASSRSGSPNEQYF.